Each of the 15 T cell receptor beta chains below was sequenced from the same sample in a study of blood T cell repertoires in COVID-19. TCRdb keeps only in-frame clones here, not all; method: immunoSEQ multiplex PCR. Here the sample spans 270,000 or so clones, approximately 83% being singletons. The sample comprised peripheral blood. These receptors came from a human donor in a cohort sampled during active COVID-19.

The V and J genes are TRBV18 and TRBJ1-1; no clear D. The germline V gene has CDR1 KGHSH and CDR2 LQKENI. This CDR3 is built from 15 residues. V was clipped by 6 bases and J by 2 bases, with 16 bases between them. CDR3 in amino acids: CASSPYKDSNTEAFF. The CDR3 nucleotides read TGTGCCAGCTCTCCATACAAGGACTCTAACACTGAAGCTTTCTTT. The variable domain in full, with the rest retrieved from reference TRBV18 and TRBJ1-1, is NAGVMQNPRHLVRRRGQEARLRCSPMKGHSHVYWYRQLPEEGLKFMVYLQKENIIDESGMPKERFSAEFPKEGPSILRIQQVVRGDSAAYFCASSPYKDSNTEAFFGQGTRLTVV.

This sequence joins TRBV5-1 and TRBJ2-3, with 11 bases aligning to TRBD2. Germline CDR1 and CDR2: SGHRS and YFSETQ. Unmatched junction bases numbered 11, after V lost 1 base and J lost 7 bases. This CDR3 has 17 residues. DNA of the CDR3: TGCGCCAGCAGCTTGACTCCTTTAGCGGGAGGGCGAAATACGCAGTATTTT. This gives the protein CASSLTPLAGGRNTQYF. Looking up the rest from reference TRBV5-1 and TRBJ2-3 gives the full variable domain: KAGVTQTPRYLIKTRGQQVTLSCSPISGHRSVSWYQQTPGQGLQFLFEYFSETQRNKGNFPGRFSGRQFSNSRSEMNVSTLELGDSALYLCASSLTPLAGGRNTQYFGPGTRLTVL.

This chain links TRBV28 with TRBJ1-5; D remains unclear. V shed 3 bases and J shed 3 bases, with 9 bases lying between them. This CDR3 contains 14 residues. CDR1 is MDHEN and CDR2 is SYDVKM in the germline V gene. The DNA for the CDR3 is TGTGCCAGCAGTTTGTCTGTCCTCAATCAGCCCCAGCATTTT. Encoded protein: CASSLSVLNQPQHF.

This clone has a single count. CDR3 residues: CASNYPGQGPNEQFF. The CDR3 DNA reads TGTGCCAGCAATTACCCGGGACAGGGCCCCAATGAGCAGTTCTTC. The chain joins TRBV19 to TRBJ2-1; the match to TRBD1 covers 9 bases. The V and J ends lost 9 bases and 6 bases, in that order; junction bases with no gene match: 12. Germline values: CDR1 LNHDA, CDR2 SQIVND (reference sequence). This CDR3 region has 15 residues.

The rearrangement links TRBV18 to TRBJ1-4; 7 bases map to TRBD1. Trimming cost V 6 bases and J 8 bases; bases outside gene matches: 6. The CDR3 sequence is 13 residues long. From germline, CDR1 is KGHSH and CDR2 LQKENI. DNA for the CDR3: TGTGCCAGCTCTCAACAGGGGAGGGAAAAACTGTTTTTT. It encodes CASSQQGREKLFF.

The chain carries TRBV7-8 and TRBJ2-7; 8 bases map to TRBD2. Trimming at V came to 5 bases and at J to 3 bases, leaving 3 bases not matched to a gene. The CDR3 sequence is 13 residues long. Germline assignment: CDR1 SGHVS and CDR2 FQNEAQ. The CDR3 spells CASSPTSGYEQYF. Written as DNA, the CDR3 is TGTGCCAGCAGCCCCACTAGCGGCTACGAGCAGTACTTC.

This clone was detected only a few times. This chain links TRBV3-1 (or the pseudogene TRBV3-2) with TRBJ2-3; weak D call: TRBD1 (6 bases). Germline CDR1 reads LGHDT; CDR2 reads YNNKEL (reference sequence). CDR3 length: 15 amino acids. Trimming stripped 2 bases from V and 1 base from J, with 10 bases between. CDR3 sequence (DNA): TGTGCCAGCAGCCAACAGGGGATACGCACAGATACGCAGTATTTT. Residues: CASSQQGIRTDTQYF.

The rearrangement uses TRBV3-1 (or the pseudogene TRBV3-2) and TRBJ1-1, with D possibly being TRBD1 (5 bases). The CDR3 length is 12 residues. Trimming left V 10 bases short and J 4 bases short, with 13 bases between. The germline V gene has CDR1 LGHDT and CDR2 YNNKEL (reference sequence). Here the CDR3 reads CATAGLSTEAFF. The CDR3 DNA is TGTGCCACAGCGGGACTTAGCACTGAAGCTTTCTTT.

The chain uses TRBV11-3 and TRBJ2-1, with TRBD1 as a possible D gene (5 bases). From germline, CDR1 is SGHNT and CDR2 YENEEA. Trimming took off 4 bases at V and 1 base at J, with 8 bases between the two ends. The CDR3 runs to 14 residues. Written as DNA, the CDR3 is TGTGCCAGCAGCTCAGGACAATCCTACAATGAGCAGTTCTTC. Its protein is CASSSGQSYNEQFF. The full variable domain, in which reference TRBV11-3 and TRBJ2-1 provide the parts outside the CDR3, is EAGVVQSPRYKIIEKKQPVAFWCNPISGHNTLYWYLQNLGQGPELLIRYENEEAVDDSQLPKDRFSAERLKGVDSTLKIQPAELGDSAVYLCASSSGQSYNEQFFGPGTRLTVL.

The V call is TRBV2, the J call TRBJ2-1, with D possibly TRBD2 on 5 matching bases. V lost 2 bases, J lost 6 bases, and 14 bases lay in between. The CDR3 length is 15 residues. Per germline, CDR1 SNHLY and CDR2 FYNNEI. As DNA, the CDR3 is TGTGCCAGCAGTGAATTGAGGCTAGCTGGCAATGAGCAGTTCTTC. Its protein is CASSELRLAGNEQFF.

This clone was observed once. The V call is TRBV7-9, the J call TRBJ2-2; 8 bases agree with TRBD2. Trimming cost V 1 base and J 3 bases; bases outside gene matches: 4. Per the germline V gene, CDR1 is SEHNR and CDR2 is FQNEAQ (reference sequence). The CDR3 totals 16 residues. The CDR3 sequence is CASSLDFGGDTGELFF. DNA for the CDR3: TGTGCCAGCAGCTTAGACTTCGGGGGGGACACCGGGGAGCTGTTTTTT.

The rearrangement links TRBV21-1 to TRBJ2-7; the DNA was not used to check the table's D call, TRBD2. TRBV21-1 is a pseudogene locus. The CDR3 loop spans 16 amino acids. The DNA of the CDR3 is TGTGCCAGCAGCAAATTCGGCGGATGGAGCTCCTACGAGCAGTACTTC. This gives the protein CASSKFGGWSSYEQYF.

The gene calls are TRBV28 and TRBJ1-1; D may be TRBD1 (5 bases). Per the germline V gene, CDR1 is MDHEN and CDR2 is SYDVKM. V gave up 3 bases and J gave up 3 bases, with 11 bases separating them. The CDR3 totals 14 residues. This chain's CDR3 is CASSLFGGYTEAFF. CDR3 DNA: TGTGCCAGCAGTTTGTTCGGGGGATACACTGAAGCTTTCTTT. Supplemented by reference TRBV28 and TRBJ1-1, the full variable domain reads DVKVTQSSRYLVKRTGEKVFLECVQDMDHENMFWYRQDPGLGLRLIYFSYDVKMKEKGDIPEGYSVSREKKERFSLILESASTNQTSMYLCASSLFGGYTEAFFGQGTRLTVV.

V gene TRBV27 combines with J gene TRBJ1-1, with D maybe TRBD1 (6 bases). V was cut by 5 bases and J by 7 bases, with 17 bases left in between. Looked up from germline, CDR1 is MNHEY and CDR2 is SMNVEV (reference sequence). The CDR3 is 14 residues long. CDR3 bases: TGTGCCAGCAGTCCTAGACAGGTGTCCGGTGAAGCTTTCTTT. Translating it yields CASSPRQVSGEAFF.

This clone has ten or more counts. V gene TRBV5-1 combines with J gene TRBJ1-4, with a tentative D call TRBD1 (5 bases). Per the germline V gene, CDR1 is SGHRS and CDR2 is YFSETQ. Trimming removed 2 bases at V and 8 bases at J, with 13 bases between. CDR3 size: 14 residues. The CDR3 loop is CASSFGQGGEKLFF. The DNA for the CDR3 is TGCGCCAGCAGCTTCGGGCAGGGCGGCGAAAAACTGTTTTTT.